The sequence of this TCR beta chain was determined in a study of blood T cell repertoires in COVID-19. Study-wide background: Sites across the United States, Italy and Spain contributed samples from acute and convalescent COVID-19.

In its sample, this clone was seen once. Trimming shortened V by 6 bases and J by 9 bases, and 17 bases separated the two germline ends. Germline values: CDR1 LNHDA, CDR2 SQIVND (reference sequence). The CDR3 totals 13 residues. Some clones are missing from TCRdb's copy, which holds only in-frame ones; the method was immunoSEQ multiplex PCR. There are approximately 190,000 clones in the sample; about four fifths occur only once, and 6.9% lies in the top ten. The rearrangement links TRBV19 to TRBJ1-2; tentatively, D is TRBD1 (5 bases). The specimen was peripheral blood. This receptor was identified in a man aged 55 to 70 with acute or convalescent COVID-19. CDR3 DNA sequence: TGTGCCAGTAGCCTGCAGGGAGGGGAAAGCTACACCTTC. It translates to CASSLQGGESYTF.